The next 6 T cell receptor beta chains were all read from a single sample in a study of cytomegalovirus exposure and HLA in healthy donors. The assay was immunoSEQ multiplex PCR, and TCRdb's table has in-frame clones only and misses some. The data contain about 280,000 clones, roughly 90% of them seen just once; the ten biggest clones take up approximately 0.9%. Sequenced sample: PBMCs. The receptors here all came from a young woman in good health and CMV-seronegative.

This clone showed up just once. The V gene is TRBV4-3, the J gene TRBJ2-1; 9 positions match TRBD2. CDR1 and CDR2 from the germline V gene are LGHNA and YSLEER. The V gene end was trimmed by 0 bases and the J gene end by 4 bases; junction bases not matched to a gene: 16. The CDR3 runs to 20 residues. The CDR3: CASSQDAPIPSGMGYNEQFF. The CDR3 nucleotides are TGCGCCAGCAGCCAAGATGCTCCCATTCCTAGCGGGATGGGGTACAATGAGCAGTTCTTC.

The chain uses TRBV28 and TRBJ1-5; 10 bases match TRBD1. The V gene end was trimmed by 10 bases and the J gene end by 4 bases; junction bases not matched to a gene: 7. CDR3 length equals 14 residues. Germline values: CDR1 MDHEN, CDR2 SYDVKM. CDR3 loop: CAIRTGGRNQPQHF. As DNA, the CDR3 is TGTGCCATTCGGACAGGGGGGAGGAATCAGCCCCAGCATTTT.

V gene TRBV29-1 combines with J gene TRBJ1-4, with D uncertain. Per germline, CDR1 SQVTM and CDR2 ANQGSEA. Trimming removed 0 bases at V and 0 bases at J, with 5 bases between. This CDR3 is 14 amino acids long. This CDR3 reads CSVEELSTNEKLFF. The CDR3 DNA sequence: TGCAGCGTTGAAGAATTATCAACTAATGAAAAACTGTTTTTT.

This sequence joins TRBV5-1 and TRBJ1-2; 7 nucleotides line up with TRBD1. The J segment lost 7 bases and the V segment lost 3 bases, leaving 9 bases of the junction unmatched. The germline CDR1 and CDR2 sequences are SGHRS and YFSETQ. CDR3 length: 14 residues. CDR3 nucleotide sequence: TGCGCCAGCAGCTCGGTACAGGGGCCGGGTGGCTACACCTTC. Protein: CASSSVQGPGGYTF.

V gene TRBV5-1 combines with J gene TRBJ1-4, with D unclear. V was shortened by 4 bases and J by 5 bases, with 12 bases between the two germline ends. The CDR3 contains 14 residues. Per the germline V gene, CDR1 is SGHRS and CDR2 is YFSETQ. The CDR3 here is CASSPEAINEKLFF. CDR3 DNA sequence: TGCGCCAGCAGCCCGGAGGCCATCAATGAAAAACTGTTTTTT. Complete variable domain (other parts from reference TRBV5-1 and TRBJ1-4): KAGVTQTPRYLIKTRGQQVTLSCSPISGHRSVSWYQQTPGQGLQFLFEYFSETQRNKGNFPGRFSGRQFSNSRSEMNVSTLELGDSALYLCASSPEAINEKLFFGSGTQLSVL.

This chain links TRBV5-4 with TRBJ1-1; D gene unclear. V was cut by 4 bases and J by 4 bases, with 17 bases left in between. Germline-derived CDR1 and CDR2 are SGHNT and YYREEE (reference sequence). This CDR3 contains 15 residues. The CDR3 DNA follows: TGTGCCAGCAGCCCCCCCCCGGGGATGGGCACTGAAGCTTTCTTT. Translated: CASSPPPGMGTEAFF.